Included here is one T cell receptor (beta chain) sequence, with context. Its antigen has not been determined. Per-nucleotide qualities are absent, and no much larger clonotype sits a single base away. Per the germline V gene (reference sequence), SGHNT is the CDR1 and YYREEE is the CDR2. Trimming costs V 2 bases and J 3 bases, and their ends lie 3 bases apart. From the cysteine up to the phenylalanine, the CDR3 has a length of 13 residues. Solely the CDR3 DNA is kept, with 39 bases framed from the first base. The entry originates in a study of OX40 agonist ivuxolimab in advanced cancers. At the level of the whole study: Ivuxolimab was an agonistic, fully human IgG2 monoclonal antibody directed against OX40 (CD134), a costimulatory receptor. Intravenous ivuxolimab was administered to patients every 2 weeks at six dose levels: 0.01, 0.1, 0.3, 1.5, 3 and 10 mg/kg. Among the 50 to 55 dose-escalation patients, about 19 had hepatocellular carcinoma, 15 or so melanoma, 9 renal cell carcinoma and 9 head and neck cancer. In the dose-escalation cohort, more than 75% of patients were male, and the mean age was roughly 60 years, with a range of about 23 to 80. Prior anti-PD-1, anti-PD-L1 or anti-CTLA-4 therapy was permitted, and 40% of dose-escalation patients had received checkpoint inhibitors. Partial responses were achieved by three dose-escalation patients, of whom one had hepatocellular carcinoma and two had cutaneous melanoma. The purpose of peripheral TCRbeta sequencing was to test whether ivuxolimab changed TCR sequence diversity and led to clonal T-cell expansion. The paper reports the monotherapy dose-escalation portion (N of about 51 patients) of the phase I ivuxolimab trial.

Here is what the overall study found, with its caveats: In partial responders in the 0.1-3.0 mg/kg groups, normalized peripheral clonal expansion was found to be among the lowest, especially among CD8+ T cells. After ivuxolimab, more expanded clones were found on average in CD8+ T cells than in CD4+ T cells. Which antigens the clonally expanded peripheral T cells were specific for was not determined. At doses of 0.1 to 3.0 mg/kg, clonal expansion of both CD4+ and CD8+ T cells in blood was seen between baseline and week 6. Low levels of normalized T-cell clonal expansion were also seen in some nonresponding patients.

Patients with a history of autoimmune disease or receiving systemic immunosuppression were excluded from the trial. Peripheral blood for TCR sequencing was collected from all dose cohorts at baseline, on cycle 4 day 1, and on cycle 7 day 1. The samples were taken from a phase I, first-in-human, multicenter, open-label dose-escalation trial of ivuxolimab. Adults with locally advanced or metastatic melanoma, renal cell, hepatocellular, or head and neck squamous cell carcinoma were enrolled in the trial. Before TCR sequencing, CD4+ and CD8+ T cells were separately sorted from peripheral blood. To sequence the TCRbeta CDR3 region, genomic DNA was isolated from the sorted cells. TCRbeta CDR3 regions were sequenced using the immunoSEQ Assay. TCRdb holds this immuneACCESS table with in-frame rearrangements only. Some clones are missing; in checked studies, unresolved V genes explain under half, and the rest has no known cause. The sample profile shows about 57,000 clones; roughly 91% of them were found once. Of the sample, approximately 25% is held by the ten largest clones.

The sequences come from CD4+ or CD8+ T cells sorted from blood, collected in a trial of the OX40 agonist ivuxolimab. The source of this sequence is an adult with an advanced solid tumor such as melanoma, head and neck, liver or kidney cancer. The V and J segments used are TRBV5-4 and TRBJ2-6; a confident D gene designation cannot be given. The CDR3 protein: CASSFDGANVLTF. Read as DNA, the sequence is TGTGCCAGCAGCTTTGATGGGGCCAACGTCCTGACTTTC.